The rows below give T cell receptor beta chains drawn from one sample of a study of CDR3 diversity in severe acne. TCRdb reanalysed the PCR reads using MiXCR and keeps one entry per CDR3 protein. The sample has more than 85,000 distinct CDR3 sequences; around 53% are singletons. The sequenced sample consisted of blood. These receptors came from a male donor with acne. Each CDR3 is given with its conserved first and last residue.

v_call cdr3_length cdr3_aa
TRBV10-3 11 CAAQQDREAFF
TRBV20-1 16 CSATLQLPKDTGELFF
TRBV7-3 15 CASSDLPSRTDTQYF
TRBV19 17 CASSMDMTSGRLYEQFF
TRBV5-1 14 CASSLETGSFEAFF
TRBV2 13 CASSEGQYQPQHF
TRBV5-1 15 CASSWGTGQTSPLHF
TRBV28 15 CASSSPREAKNIQYF
TRBV7-2 17 CASSPASLAGGWNEQFF
TRBV10-3 14 CAISRQGSVTEAFF
TRBV4-1 17 CASSQGPGGRGNNEQFF
TRBV20-1 14 CSARDLGPGNIQYF
TRBV10-2 13 CASKTANTGELFF
TRBV20-1 11 CNASKADTQHF
TRBV11-2 16 CASSLMSGSSTDTQYF
TRBV7-9 12 CASSALRGEQFF
TRBV10-3 15 CATLESPPNTGELFF
TRBV7-9 13 CASGDGYQETQYF
TRBV12-3/TRBV12-4 13 CASSLEFLRPQHF
TRBV2 12 CASKTEHQPPHF
TRBV7-6 15 CASRSTSGSYDTQYF
TRBV9 15 CASSGRQGMNTEAFF
TRBV19 15 CASSKLGQNNEKLFF
TRBV7-9 16 CASSLVSEREPETQYF
TRBV6-1 15 CASRHGTGAGNTIYF
TRBV7-9 13 CASSYSPRETQYF
TRBV7-2 16 CASSRDRGLNTGELFF
TRBV24-1 13 CATSARGTYEQYF
TRBV20-1 16 CSARDSSATSGDTQYF
TRBV7-2 15 CASSPSRDTSYEQYF
TRBV28 14 CASSLGWRSNEQFF
TRBV19 13 CASTLGQGYEQYF
TRBV5-1 13 CASSLEGVQPQHF
TRBV5-1 16 CASSPGGQNSGNTIYF
TRBV5-1 13 CASSLRGADTQYF
TRBV7-3 14 CASSLDQRNYGYTF
TRBV7-6 16 CASSLFRDGTNYGYTF
TRBV20-1 16 CSAPGGSGRALDEQFF
TRBV29-1 15 CSVDMPSGSIDTQYF
TRBV7-2 14 CASSREPGANVLTF
TRBV7-9 18 CASKLLSGQGRVNQPQHF
TRBV15 17 CATSRERATGENSPLHF
TRBV20-1 14 CSAPVLAGAGTQYF
TRBV2 12 CASEGLGNEQFF
TRBV6-1 15 CASSEAAPFTGEPFF
TRBV5-1 13 CASSLGGGPTEAF
TRBV29-1 11 CSVENSDGYTF
TRBV4-3 15 CASSQGTSGTYEQYF
TRBV25-1 14 CASSLNRGRETQYF
TRBV5-1 13 CASSVSGYTEAFF
TRBV27 15 CASSLIGGRAYEQYF
TRBV6-5 15 CAISDAQGGTYEQYF
TRBV2 14 CASSGLAGGTEQYF
TRBV25-1 18 CASSEWEIGHSAKTGAFF
TRBV2 15 CASSDLGLDAETQYF
TRBV6-5 12 CASRDGRGEQFF
TRBV24-1 15 CATSDPGDRDTEAFF
TRBV24-1 14 CATSDSWGGQPQHF
TRBV7-3 14 CASSPRTGNPEAFF
TRBV2 14 CASSYSGSFIEQYF